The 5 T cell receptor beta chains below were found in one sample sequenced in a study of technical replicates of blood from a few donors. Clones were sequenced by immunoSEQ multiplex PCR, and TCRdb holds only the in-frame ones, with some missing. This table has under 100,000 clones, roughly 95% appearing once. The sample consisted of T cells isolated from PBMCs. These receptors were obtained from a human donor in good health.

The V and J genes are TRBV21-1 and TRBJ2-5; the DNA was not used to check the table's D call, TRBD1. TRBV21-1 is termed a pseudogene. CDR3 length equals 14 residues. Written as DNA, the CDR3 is TGTGCCAGCACCGACAGGGAAAGAAAAGAGACCCAGTACTTC. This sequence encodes CASTDRERKETQYF.

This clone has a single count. CDR3 amino acids: CASSLRGGEKLFF. CDR3 bases: TGTGCCAGCAGCTTAAGGGGTGGGGAAAAACTGTTTTTT. The chain has TRBV7-2 and TRBJ1-4, with D tentatively TRBD1 (5 bases). In germline, CDR1 is SGHTA, CDR2 FQGNSA. Trimming took off 2 bases at V and 8 bases at J, with 9 bases between the two ends. The CDR3 runs 13 residues.

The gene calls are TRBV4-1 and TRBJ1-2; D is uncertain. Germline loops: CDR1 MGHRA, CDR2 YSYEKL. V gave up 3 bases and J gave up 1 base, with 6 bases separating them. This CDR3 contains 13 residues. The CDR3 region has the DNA TGCGCCAGCAGCCAGCGATTTAACTATGGCTACACCTTC. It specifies CASSQRFNYGYTF.

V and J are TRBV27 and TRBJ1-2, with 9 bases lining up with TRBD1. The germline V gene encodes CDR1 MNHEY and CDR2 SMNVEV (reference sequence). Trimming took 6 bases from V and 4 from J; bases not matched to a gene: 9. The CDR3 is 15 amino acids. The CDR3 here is CASRSTGGSSYGYTF. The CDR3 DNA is TGTGCCAGCAGAAGTACAGGGGGCTCTAGCTATGGCTACACCTTC.

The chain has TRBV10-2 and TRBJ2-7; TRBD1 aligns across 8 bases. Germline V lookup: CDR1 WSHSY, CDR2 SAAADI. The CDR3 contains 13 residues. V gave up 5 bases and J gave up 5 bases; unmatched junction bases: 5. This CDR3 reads CASSLEQGDEQYF. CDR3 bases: TGCGCCAGCAGTTTAGAACAGGGGGACGAGCAGTACTTC.